These 27 T cell receptor beta chains were all obtained from the same sample, sequenced in a study of T cells in Graves' hyperthyroidism and ophthalmopathy. Amplification targeted TCR beta CDR3 regions from RNA transcripts. RT-PCR in the first round (using the HTBI primer set) targeted the TCR CDR3. TCRdb re-called the multiplex PCR reads through MiXCR, storing one row per CDR3 protein. The table records roughly 570,000 distinct CDR3 sequences, about half of them present only once. The sample comprised peripheral blood or thyroid tissue (not recorded which). The receptors derive from a woman aged 18-35 years with Graves' hyperthyroidism.

The J gene is TRBJ1-5, the V gene TRBV20-1; no definite D call. Trimming removed 0 bases at V and 4 bases at J, with 16 bases between. Germline values: CDR1 DFQATT, CDR2 SNEGSKA (reference sequence). The CDR3 contains 16 residues. The CDR3 DNA sequence: TGCAGTGCTAGAGATAGGGTCGCTTCTGGGAATCAGCCCCAGCATTTT. Translation: CSARDRVASGNQPQHF.

This clonotype has only a few counts. This chain joins TRBV2 and TRBJ2-2; the D gene is possibly TRBD1 (6 bases). The CDR3 sequence is 14 residues long. V gave up 7 bases and J gave up 2 bases, with 11 bases separating them. Germline V gives CDR1 SNHLY, CDR2 FYNNEI. The CDR3 here is CASIRTVNTGELFF. For the CDR3, the DNA is TGTGCCAGCATTCGGACAGTTAACACCGGGGAGCTGTTTTTT. The variable domain in full, completed from reference TRBV2 and TRBJ2-2, reads EPEVTQTPSHQVTQMGQEVILRCVPISNHLYFYWYRQILGQKVEFLVSFYNNEISEKSEIFDDQFSVERPDGSNFTLKIRSTKLEDSAMYFCASIRTVNTGELFFGEGSRLTVL.

This clonotype was recorded once. This chain connects TRBV10-3 to TRBJ2-2; D unclear. The ends were cut back, 6 bases at V and 6 bases at J, with 11 bases in the middle. Germline V gene sequence: CDR1 ENHRY, CDR2 SYGVKD. CDR3 length equals 13 residues. CDR3 region: CAIRVGHPGELFF. The CDR3 DNA sequence: TGTGCCATCAGGGTCGGCCACCCCGGGGAGCTGTTTTTT.

This chain connects TRBV7-9 to TRBJ2-2; 14 bases are a match to TRBD2. Trimming at V came to 6 bases and at J to 7 bases, leaving 13 bases not matched to a gene. This CDR3 comprises 18 residues. Germline-derived CDR1 and CDR2 are SEHNR and FQNEAQ (reference sequence). In nucleotides, the CDR3 is TGTGCCAGCAGTGCCGGTCCGGGACTAGCGGGAGATGGCGGGGAGCTGTTTTTT. Amino acid sequence: CASSAGPGLAGDGGELFF.

The table lists this clonotype with many counts. The chain is built from TRBV3-1 and TRBJ2-5; perhaps TRBD2 as D (6 bases). This CDR3 has 16 amino acids. In germline, CDR1 is LGHDT, CDR2 YNNKEL (reference sequence). V was pared by 0 bases and J by 5 bases, with 16 bases between. The CDR3 DNA sequence: TGTGCCAGCAGCCAAGAACTTGCGGGATGGGTGGAGACCCAGTACTTC. Protein: CASSQELAGWVETQYF.

A remark on this clonotype: Without the conserved terminal phenylalanine or tryptophan, this CDR3 likely stems from a read error. It is unclear where the CDR3 begins or ends on the DNA, so no DNA is shown, and the CDR3 is as TCRdb lists it. The chain employs TRBV20-1 and TRBJ1-4; no DNA check was done on the table's D call, TRBD1. Per the germline V gene, CDR1 is DFQATT and CDR2 is SNEGSKA (reference sequence). The CDR3 length is 10 residues, termini included. CDR3 protein: CSARSSQGRI.

This clonotype occurred many times. The genes are TRBV4-1 and TRBJ2-7; D is possibly TRBD1 or TRBD2 (5 bases each). V was shortened by 2 bases and J by 5 bases, with 16 bases between the two germline ends. CDR1 is MGHRA, CDR2 YSYEKL, per germline. The CDR3 totals 15 residues. The DNA for the CDR3 is TGCGCCAGCAGCCAAACCGGGACCCTAGACGACGAGCAGTACTTC. Its translation: CASSQTGTLDDEQYF.

The V and J genes are TRBV29-1 and TRBJ1-2, with 9 bases aligning to TRBD1. CDR1 and CDR2 (germline): SQVTM, ANQGSEA. Trimming removed 4 bases from V and 0 bases from J; junction bases left unmatched: 12. This CDR3 is 17 amino acids long. In DNA form, the CDR3 reads TGCAGCGTTGGGGGCAGGGGACAGGGTGTGTCTAACTATGGCTACACCTTC. Translating it yields CSVGGRGQGVSNYGYTF. Together with reference TRBV29-1 and TRBJ1-2, the CDR3 gives the full variable domain: SAVISQKPSRDICQRGTSLTIQCQVDSQVTMMFWYRQQPGQSLTLIATANQGSEATYESGFVIDKFPISRPNLTFSTLTVSNMSPEDSSIYLCSVGGRGQGVSNYGYTFGSGTRLTVV.

The V and J genes are TRBV12-3 or TRBV12-4 and TRBJ2-2, with D possibly TRBD2 on 6 matching bases. The V end lost 6 bases, the J end lost 7 bases, and 15 bases lay between the germline ends. This CDR3 region has 14 residues. The CDR3 coding sequence is TGTGCCAGCAGCCCGGGACTCAAACTCGGGGAGCTGTTTTTT. Protein sequence: CASSPGLKLGELFF.

In the case of this clonotype: It may be a read error: a sequence one base away is much more abundant. The rearrangement uses TRBV6-6 and TRBJ1-1; TRBD1 is a possible D gene (6 bases). The CDR3 has 15 residues. From germline, CDR1 is MNHNY and CDR2 SVGAGI (reference sequence). The V end was cut by 6 bases, the J end by 5 bases, with 19 bases between. The CDR3 DNA sequence: TGTGCCAGCAGCCCGTCGTACAGGGAGGGAACTGAAGCTTTCTTT. Encoded protein: CASSPSYREGTEAFF.

V is TRBV7-2 and J is TRBJ2-3; weak D call: TRBD2 (6 bases). The CDR3 spans 17 residues. Germline V gene data show CDR1 as SGHTA and CDR2 as FQGNSA. Trimming shortened V by 2 bases and J by 2 bases, and 17 bases separated the two germline ends. The CDR3 sequence: CASSLRSLLRDTDTQYF. CDR3 nucleotides: TGTGCCAGCAGCTTAAGGTCCCTACTGCGGGACACAGATACGCAGTATTTT.

This clonotype appeared a few times. The V call is TRBV6-6, the J call TRBJ1-1, with 7 positions matching TRBD1. V shed 2 bases and J 0 bases; nucleotides not matched to a gene: 3. The CDR3 length is 15 residues. The germline V gene has CDR1 MNHNY and CDR2 SVGAGI (reference sequence). CDR3 sequence (DNA): TGTGCCAGCAGTTACCCCGGGACAGTGAACACTGAAGCTTTCTTT. This sequence encodes CASSYPGTVNTEAFF.

Worth noting for this clonotype: The junction shows a germline mismatch at one end, possibly a read error. V is TRBV18 and J is TRBJ2-7; D remains ambiguous. The CDR3 runs to 14 residues. Germline CDR1 KGHSH, CDR2 LQKENI. The CDR3 coding sequence is TGTGACAGCTCACCAGTAAGCCTTTCCTACGAGCAGTACTTC. It is translated as CDSSPVSLSYEQYF.

The chain recombines TRBV18 with TRBJ2-6, with TRBD1 as a possible D gene (6 bases). The V end was cut by 4 bases, the J end by 2 bases, with 12 bases between. The germline V gene encodes CDR1 KGHSH and CDR2 LQKENI. The CDR3 is made up of 16 amino acids. The CDR3 DNA sequence: TGTGCCAGCTCACTTACAGGGAGCCCTGGGGCCAACGTCCTGACTTTC. It yields the protein CASSLTGSPGANVLTF.

The rearrangement links TRBV20-1 to TRBJ2-1, with TRBD2 matching 10 bases. This CDR3 has 17 residues. Trimming cost V 1 base and J 0 bases; bases outside gene matches: 6. CDR1 and CDR2 (germline): DFQATT, SNEGSKA (reference sequence). The CDR3 is CSARVLAGASSYNEQFF. CDR3 nucleotide sequence: TGCAGTGCTAGAGTGCTAGCGGGGGCAAGCTCCTACAATGAGCAGTTCTTC.

The chain employs TRBV24-1 and TRBJ2-7; unclear D gene. The CDR3 loop spans 12 amino acids. V lost 12 bases to trimming and J lost 1 base, with 12 bases between them. Germline assignment: CDR1 KGHDR and CDR2 SFDVKD. This CDR3 is CASPTASYEQYF. In DNA form, the CDR3 reads TGTGCCTCCCCGACTGCTTCCTACGAGCAGTACTTC.

This clonotype was seen only once. CDR3 nucleotide sequence: TGTGCCAGCAGTGTACGCGGGACGAGCTCCTACAATGAGCAGTACTTC. It encodes CASSVRGTSSYNEQYF. The chain carries TRBV25-1 and TRBJ2-1, with D possibly matching TRBD2 (6 bases). The J call may be wrong; the DNA end is better matched by TRBJ2-7. The CDR3 is 16 residues long. The germline gives CDR1 MGHDK, CDR2 SYGVNS.

This chain joins TRBV24-1 and TRBJ2-2; 8 positions match TRBD1. CDR3 size: 16 residues. V shed 0 bases, J shed 2 bases, and the junction held 1 base outside the gene matches. The germline CDR1 and CDR2 sequences are KGHDR and SFDVKD. CDR3: CATSDLGQGNTGELFF. The DNA of the CDR3 is TGTGCCACCAGTGATTTGGGACAGGGAAACACCGGGGAGCTGTTTTTT.

This clonotype came up many times. V usage is TRBV14 and J usage is TRBJ2-7; D is undetermined. Germline V lookup: CDR1 SGHDN, CDR2 FVKESK. CDR3 size: 12 residues. Trimming pared 4 bases from V and 7 bases from J, leaving 11 bases between. CDR3: CASSPQRGEQYF. As DNA, the CDR3 is TGTGCCAGCAGCCCACAGCGTGGGGAGCAGTACTTC.

The V and J genes are TRBV20-1 and TRBJ1-1, with TRBD1 identical over 12 bases. Germline CDR1 DFQATT, CDR2 SNEGSKA (reference sequence). The CDR3 loop spans 13 amino acids. After removal of 8 bases from V and 5 bases from J, the junction contained 6 bases not matched to a gene. The CDR3 is CSLTGQGATEAFF. The CDR3 bases are TGCAGTTTAACGGGACAGGGGGCGACTGAAGCTTTCTTT.

This clonotype was recorded once. This chain joins TRBV29-1 and TRBJ2-5, with 9 bases that match TRBD2. J was trimmed by 0 bases and V by 8 bases; bases with no gene match: 10. Germline-derived CDR1 and CDR2 are SQVTM and ANQGSEA. The CDR3 is 15 residues long. The CDR3 DNA is TGCAGCAGCCCGGGGGTAGCGGGGGACCAAGAGACCCAGTACTTC. Its protein is CSSPGVAGDQETQYF.

V is TRBV7-9 and J is TRBJ2-6; D perhaps matches TRBD2 (5 bases). V gave up 5 bases and J gave up 3 bases, with 17 bases separating them. The CDR3 totals 17 residues. Germline-derived CDR1 and CDR2 are SEHNR and FQNEAQ (reference sequence). The CDR3 DNA reads TGTGCCAGCAGCCCCAAAGGGAGCAACTATGGGGCCAACGTCCTGACTTTC. Translation: CASSPKGSNYGANVLTF.

The chain recombines TRBV9 with TRBJ1-6, with 12 bases matching TRBD1. V was pared by 7 bases and J by 7 bases, with 6 bases of the junction left unmatched. Germline V gives CDR1 SGDLS, CDR2 YYNGEE. The CDR3 extends over 15 amino acids. CDR3 nucleotide sequence: TGTGCCAGCGCCATAGGGACAGGGGGCAATTCACCCCTCCACTTT. Protein sequence: CASAIGTGGNSPLHF.

This clonotype was seen at least ten times. The V gene is TRBV29-1, the J gene TRBJ1-2; 7 nucleotides agree with TRBD1. The V segment lost 7 bases and the J segment 6 bases; nucleotides outside the gene matches: 11. CDR3 length: 13 residues. The V gene's germline CDR1 is SQVTM and CDR2 ANQGSEA. For the CDR3, the DNA is TGCAGCGGTGCAACAGGGGCGGGGAATGGCTACACCTTC. Its protein is CSGATGAGNGYTF.

The rearrangement joins TRBV29-1 to TRBJ1-2; no definite D call. CDR1 and CDR2 (germline): SQVTM, ANQGSEA. The CDR3 totals 9 residues. The CDR3 loop is CRGNYGYTF. The DNA of the CDR3 is TGCAGGGGAAACTATGGCTACACCTTC. The full variable domain, in which reference TRBV29-1 and TRBJ1-2 provide the parts outside the CDR3, is SAVISQKPSRDICQRGTSLTIQCQVDSQVTMMFWYRQQPGQSLTLIATANQGSEATYESGFVIDKFPISRPNLTFSTLTVSNMSPEDSSIYLCRGNYGYTFGSGTRLTVV.

This clonotype appeared many times. The chain has TRBV27 and TRBJ2-7, with D tentatively TRBD2 (5 bases). Germline V gene lookup returns CDR1 MNHEY and CDR2 SMNVEV (reference sequence). The CDR3 covers 11 residues. The V and J ends lost 7 bases and 3 bases respectively, with 7 bases between them. The CDR3, as DNA: TGTGCCAGCATTGACTACTACGAGCAGTACTTC. This gives the protein CASIDYYEQYF.

This clonotype was observed at least ten times. The chain has TRBV10-3 and TRBJ2-7; 8 bases align to TRBD2. J lost 3 bases, V lost 5 bases, and 12 bases had no gene match. This CDR3 is built from 16 residues. From germline, CDR1 is ENHRY and CDR2 SYGVKD. CDR3 sequence reads: CAISRVIGTSDYEQYF. CDR3 bases: TGTGCCATCAGTCGTGTGATCGGGACTAGTGACTACGAGCAGTACTTC.